This T cell receptor (beta chain) is drawn from a study of OX40 agonist ivuxolimab in advanced cancers. Assay used: immunoSEQ multiplex PCR; TCRdb lists only in-frame clones, some missing. The profile shows about 41,000 clones, around four fifths of them singletons. The source was CD4+ or CD8+ T cells sorted from blood, collected in a trial of the OX40 agonist ivuxolimab. The source of this sequence is an adult with an advanced solid tumor such as melanoma, head and neck, liver or kidney cancer.

CDR3 sequence (DNA): TGTGCCAGCAGCTTAGATCGAGGCGAGCAGTACTTC. Residues: CASSLDRGEQYF. This chain joins TRBV11-3 and TRBJ2-7; D not certain. V was pared by 0 bases and J by 6 bases, with 6 bases between. This CDR3 is built from 12 residues. Germline V gene sequence: CDR1 SGHNT, CDR2 YENEEA.